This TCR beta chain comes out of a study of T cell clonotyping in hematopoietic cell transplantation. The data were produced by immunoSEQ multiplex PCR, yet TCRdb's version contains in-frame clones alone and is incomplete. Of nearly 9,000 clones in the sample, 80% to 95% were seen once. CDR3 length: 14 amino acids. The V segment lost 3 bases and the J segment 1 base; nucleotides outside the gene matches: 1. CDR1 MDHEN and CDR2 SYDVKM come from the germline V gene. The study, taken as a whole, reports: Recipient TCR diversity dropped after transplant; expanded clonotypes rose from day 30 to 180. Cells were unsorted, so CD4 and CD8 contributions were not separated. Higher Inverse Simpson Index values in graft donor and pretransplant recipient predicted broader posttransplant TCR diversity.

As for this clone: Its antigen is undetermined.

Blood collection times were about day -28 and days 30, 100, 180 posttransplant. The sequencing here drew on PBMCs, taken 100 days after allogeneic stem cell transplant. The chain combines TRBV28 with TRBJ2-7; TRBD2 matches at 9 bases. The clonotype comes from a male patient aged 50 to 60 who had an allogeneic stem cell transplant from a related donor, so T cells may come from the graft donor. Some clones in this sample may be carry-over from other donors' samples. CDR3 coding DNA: TGTGCCAGCAGTTTTAGCGGGGGTTCCTACGAGCAGTACTTC. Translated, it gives CASSFSGGSYEQYF.